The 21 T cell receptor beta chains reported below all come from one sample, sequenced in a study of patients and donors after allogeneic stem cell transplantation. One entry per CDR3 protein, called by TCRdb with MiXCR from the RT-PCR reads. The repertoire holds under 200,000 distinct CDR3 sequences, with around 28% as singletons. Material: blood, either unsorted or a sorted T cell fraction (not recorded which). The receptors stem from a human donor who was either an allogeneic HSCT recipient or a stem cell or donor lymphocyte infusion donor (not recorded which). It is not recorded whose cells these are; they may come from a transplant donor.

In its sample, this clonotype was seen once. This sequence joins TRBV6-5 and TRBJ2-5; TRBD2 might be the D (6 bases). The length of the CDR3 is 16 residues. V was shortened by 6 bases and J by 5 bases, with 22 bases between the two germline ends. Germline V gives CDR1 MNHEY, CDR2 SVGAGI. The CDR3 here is CASSERGLAIFETQYF. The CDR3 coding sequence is TGTGCCAGCAGCGAGAGAGGGCTAGCGATCTTTGAGACCCAGTACTTC.

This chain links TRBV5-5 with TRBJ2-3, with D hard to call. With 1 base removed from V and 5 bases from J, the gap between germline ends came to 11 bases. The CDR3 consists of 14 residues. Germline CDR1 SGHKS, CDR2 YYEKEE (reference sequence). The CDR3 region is CASSLPQTLDTQYF. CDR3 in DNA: TGTGCCAGCAGCTTGCCCCAGACCTTAGATACGCAGTATTTT.

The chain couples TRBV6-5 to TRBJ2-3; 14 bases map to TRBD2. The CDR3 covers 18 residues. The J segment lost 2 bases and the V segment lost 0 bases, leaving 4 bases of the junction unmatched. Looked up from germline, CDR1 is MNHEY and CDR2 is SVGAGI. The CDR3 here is CASSYSLGLAGATDTQYF. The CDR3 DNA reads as TGTGCCAGCAGTTACTCGCTGGGACTAGCGGGAGCCACAGATACGCAGTATTTT.

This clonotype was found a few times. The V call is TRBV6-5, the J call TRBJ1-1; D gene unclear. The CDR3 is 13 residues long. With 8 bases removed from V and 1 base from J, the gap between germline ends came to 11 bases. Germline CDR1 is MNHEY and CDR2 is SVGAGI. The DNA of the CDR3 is TGTGCCAGCCGTCTAGGGCCGAACACTGAAGCTTTCTTT. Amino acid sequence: CASRLGPNTEAFF.

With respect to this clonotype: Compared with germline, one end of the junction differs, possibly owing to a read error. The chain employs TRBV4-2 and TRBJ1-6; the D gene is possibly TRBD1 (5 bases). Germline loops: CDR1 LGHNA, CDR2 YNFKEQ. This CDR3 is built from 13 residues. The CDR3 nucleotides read TGTGCCAGCAGCGAAGAGGGGAATTCACCCCTCCACTTT. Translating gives CASSEEGNSPLHF.

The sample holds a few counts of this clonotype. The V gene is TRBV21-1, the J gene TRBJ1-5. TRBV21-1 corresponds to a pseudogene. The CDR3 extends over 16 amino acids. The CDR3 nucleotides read TGTGCCAGCAGCAAAATATTGACACTTAGCAATCAGCCCCAGCATTTT. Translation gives CASSKILTLSNQPQHF.

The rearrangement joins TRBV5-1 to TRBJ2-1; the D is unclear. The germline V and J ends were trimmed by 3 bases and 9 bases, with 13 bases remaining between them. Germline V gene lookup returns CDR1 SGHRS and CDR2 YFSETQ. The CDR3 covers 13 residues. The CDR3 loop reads CASSSNPAIEQFF. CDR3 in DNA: TGCGCCAGCAGCTCGAATCCGGCGATTGAGCAGTTCTTC.

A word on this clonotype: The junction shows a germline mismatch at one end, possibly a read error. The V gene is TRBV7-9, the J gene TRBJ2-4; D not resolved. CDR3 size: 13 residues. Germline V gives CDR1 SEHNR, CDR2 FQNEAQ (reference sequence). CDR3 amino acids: CANSQLRVGIQYF. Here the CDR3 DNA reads TGTGCCAACAGCCAGTTACGAGTCGGCATTCAGTACTTC.

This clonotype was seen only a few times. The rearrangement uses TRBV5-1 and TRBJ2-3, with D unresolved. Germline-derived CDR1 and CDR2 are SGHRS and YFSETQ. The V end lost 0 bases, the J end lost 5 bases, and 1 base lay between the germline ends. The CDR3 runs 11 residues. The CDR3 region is CASSLEDTQYF. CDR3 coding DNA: TGCGCCAGCAGCTTGGAAGATACGCAGTATTTT.

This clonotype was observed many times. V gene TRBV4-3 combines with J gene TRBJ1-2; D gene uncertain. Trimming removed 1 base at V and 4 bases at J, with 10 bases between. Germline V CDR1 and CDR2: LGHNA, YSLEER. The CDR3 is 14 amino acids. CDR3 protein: CASSQVNSPYGYTF. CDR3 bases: TGCGCCAGCAGCCAAGTAAACAGCCCCTATGGCTACACCTTC.

The CDR3 DNA reads as TGTGCCAGCAGGAAGGGGACAGGCGGTGAGCAGTTCTTC. Its protein is CASRKGTGGEQFF. The genes are TRBV7-3 and TRBJ2-1; 8 positions match TRBD1. CDR3 length equals 13 residues. The V gene end was trimmed by 6 bases and the J gene end by 9 bases; junction bases not matched to a gene: 7. Per the germline V gene, CDR1 is SGHTA and CDR2 is FQGTGA.

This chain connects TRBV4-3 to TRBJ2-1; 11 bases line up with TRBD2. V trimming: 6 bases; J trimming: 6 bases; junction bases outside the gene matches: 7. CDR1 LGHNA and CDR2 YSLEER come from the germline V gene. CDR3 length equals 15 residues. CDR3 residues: CASSRGLAVSNEQFF. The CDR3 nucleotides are TGCGCCAGCAGTAGGGGACTAGCGGTTTCCAATGAGCAGTTCTTC.

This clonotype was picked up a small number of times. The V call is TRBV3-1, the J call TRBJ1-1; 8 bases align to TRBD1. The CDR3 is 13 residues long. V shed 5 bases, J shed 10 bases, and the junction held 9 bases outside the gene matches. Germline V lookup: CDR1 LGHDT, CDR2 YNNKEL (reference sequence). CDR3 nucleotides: TGTGCCAGCAGCAACAGGGGGGTCCGGGGAGCTTTCTTT. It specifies CASSNRGVRGAFF.

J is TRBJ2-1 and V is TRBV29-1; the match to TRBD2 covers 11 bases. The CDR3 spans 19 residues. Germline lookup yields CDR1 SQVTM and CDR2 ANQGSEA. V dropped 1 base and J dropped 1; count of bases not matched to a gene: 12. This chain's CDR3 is CSVEGRLAGLLKSYNEQFF. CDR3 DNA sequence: TGCAGCGTTGAAGGGCGACTAGCGGGGTTACTAAAATCCTACAATGAGCAGTTCTTC.

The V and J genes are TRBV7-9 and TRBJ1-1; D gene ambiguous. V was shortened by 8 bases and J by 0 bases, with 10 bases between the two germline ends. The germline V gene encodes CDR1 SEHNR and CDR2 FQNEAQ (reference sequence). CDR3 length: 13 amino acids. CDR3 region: CASVLGLNTEAFF. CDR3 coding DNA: TGTGCCAGCGTCTTGGGATTGAACACTGAAGCTTTCTTT.

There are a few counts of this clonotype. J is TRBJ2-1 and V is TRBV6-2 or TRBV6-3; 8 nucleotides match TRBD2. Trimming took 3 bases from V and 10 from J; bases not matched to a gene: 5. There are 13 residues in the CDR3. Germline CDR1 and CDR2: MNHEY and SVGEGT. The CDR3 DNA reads TGTGCCAGCAGTTATACTGCGGGGGGAGAGCAGTTCTTC. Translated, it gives CASSYTAGGEQFF.

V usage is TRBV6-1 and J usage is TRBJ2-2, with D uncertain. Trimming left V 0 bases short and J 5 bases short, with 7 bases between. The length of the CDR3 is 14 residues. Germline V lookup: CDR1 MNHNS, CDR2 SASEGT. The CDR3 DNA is TGTGCCAGCAGTGAAGCGCAGGCGACCGGGGAGCTGTTTTTT. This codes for CASSEAQATGELFF.

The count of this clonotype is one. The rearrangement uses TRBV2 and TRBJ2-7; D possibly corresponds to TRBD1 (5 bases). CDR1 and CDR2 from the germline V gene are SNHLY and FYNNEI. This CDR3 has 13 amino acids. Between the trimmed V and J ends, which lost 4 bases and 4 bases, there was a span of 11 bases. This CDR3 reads CASSVLPGYEQYF. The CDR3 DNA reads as TGTGCCAGCAGTGTACTGCCAGGGTACGAGCAGTACTTC.

The CDR3 reads CASSLGLLAPNIDTQYF. Here the CDR3 DNA reads TGTGCCAGCAGTTTAGGCCTCCTAGCACCGAACATAGATACGCAGTATTTT. J is TRBJ2-3 and V is TRBV12-3 or TRBV12-4; D is perhaps TRBD2 (5 bases). V dropped 1 base and J dropped 5 bases, with 19 bases sitting between them. This CDR3 comprises 17 residues.

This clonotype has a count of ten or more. This CDR3 reads CASSLQGRGEKLFF. The CDR3 nucleotides read TGTGCCAGCAGCTTACAGGGACGAGGCGAAAAACTGTTTTTT. The V call is TRBV7-2, the J call TRBJ1-4; a possible D gene is TRBD1 (5 bases). The V end lost 2 bases, the J end lost 8 bases, and 12 bases lay between the germline ends. Germline lookup yields CDR1 SGHTA and CDR2 FQGNSA. The CDR3 spans 14 residues. The full variable domain, with the rest looked up from reference TRBV7-2 and TRBJ1-4, is GAGVSQSPSNKVTEKGKDVELRCDPISGHTALYWYRQSLGQGLEFLIYFQGNSAPDKSGLPSDRFSAERTGGSVSTLTIQRTQQEDSAVYLCASSLQGRGEKLFFGSGTQLSVL.

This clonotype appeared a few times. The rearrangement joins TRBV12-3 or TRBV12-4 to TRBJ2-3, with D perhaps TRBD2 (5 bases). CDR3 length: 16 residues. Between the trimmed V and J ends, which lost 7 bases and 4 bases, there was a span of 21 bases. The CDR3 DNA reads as TGTGCCAGCACTCGAGGCGGAGGCGGAGTATCAGATACGCAGTATTTT. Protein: CASTRGGGGVSDTQYF.